The following is a T cell receptor beta chain sequence with its context. The antigen remains undetermined. Each CDR3 protein is one row after TCRdb ran MiXCR on the reads. The profile shows fewer than 400,000 distinct CDR3 sequences, around 18% of them singletons. This sample was taken from a study of T cell repertoires in cytomegalovirus infection. Study at large: The public TCR beta signatures pointed to both CMV infection and matching HLA type.

Overall study findings and caveats: Cumulative public TCR beta family frequency identified carriers of CMV plus the relevant HLA. What dominated the ex vivo response were HLA-C-restricted CMV-specific TCR beta clonotypes.

Germline V CDR1 and CDR2: SGHRS, YFSETQ. The CDR3 runs to 14 residues. V shed 4 bases, J shed 7 bases, and the junction held 5 bases outside the gene matches. This rearrangement joins TRBV5-1 to TRBJ1-6; 7 nucleotides agree with TRBD1. This TCR was sampled from a human donor in good health (CMV status not recorded). Some clones in this sample may be carry-over from other donors' samples. The sequenced sample consisted of PBMCs. The CDR3 region is CASSQGQLNSPLHF. The CDR3 region has the DNA TGCGCCAGCAGCCAGGGACAGCTGAATTCACCCCTCCACTTT.